The sequence of this T cell receptor beta chain was determined in a study of PD-L1 blockade in urothelial cancer. Study at large: Patients began atezolizumab, 1,200 mg intravenously every 3 weeks, in about 2014. Previous chemotherapy exposure amounted to 0 to 3 regimens for patients. Timepoints chosen for blood analysis were 3 weeks (second dose) and 6 weeks after treatment start. Regarding the study as a whole: Better progression-free and overall survival followed lower pretreatment blood clonality.

Data came from immunoSEQ multiplex PCR; TCRdb stores just in-frame clones and leaves some out. The sample gives around 50,000 clones, 82% of which show up once; roughly 1.8% is in the top ten. For this clone: No antigen is known for it.

V lost 4 bases and J lost 6; bases outside the gene matches: 5. The CDR3 length is 14 residues. Germline assignment: CDR1 SGHDN and CDR2 FVKESK. Time point of the sample: pretreatment peripheral blood. The specimen comprised PBMCs, sampled around atezolizumab (anti-PD-L1) treatment. The TCR sequence derives from a man aged 45-60 years with urothelial cancer. This chain uses TRBV14 with TRBJ2-1, with TRBD1 identical over 8 bases. CDR3 bases: TGTGCCAGCAGCCGCAGGGGGCGCGGCAATGAGCAGTTCTTC. Protein: CASSRRGRGNEQFF. The complete variable domain, with remaining parts taken from reference TRBV14 and TRBJ2-1, reads EAGVTQFPSHSVIEKGQTVTLRCDPISGHDNLYWYRRVMGKEIKFLLHFVKESKQDESGMPNNRFLAERTGGTYSTLKVQPAELEDSGVYFCASSRRGRGNEQFFGPGTRLTVL.